Following are 25 T cell receptor beta chains from one sample sequenced in a study of blood T cell repertoires in COVID-19. Assay: immunoSEQ multiplex PCR; the TCRdb copy retains only in-frame clones and omits some. The profile covers about 240,000 clones, with around 87% appearing a single time and 6% to 9% taken by the ten largest. Sequences were obtained from peripheral blood. The receptors here all came from a woman in her 70s with active or convalescent COVID-19.

V is TRBV12-5 and J is TRBJ2-2, with no clear D. Germline CDR1 LGHNT, CDR2 FRNRAP. The length of the CDR3 is 13 residues. Trimming stripped 8 bases from V and 7 bases from J, with 14 bases between. The CDR3 region has the DNA TGTGCTAGTTCCCTGGGCGTTGGCGGGGAGCTGTTTTTT. It yields the protein CASSLGVGGELFF.

This clone showed up many times. The chain carries TRBV29-1 and TRBJ1-5; 9 positions agree with TRBD1. This CDR3 has 14 amino acids. Per germline, CDR1 SQVTM and CDR2 ANQGSEA. Unmatched junction bases numbered 6, after V lost 5 bases and J lost 4 bases. Written as DNA, the CDR3 is TGCAGCGTTACAGGGGGCTCCGGGAATCAGCCCCAGCATTTT. Protein product: CSVTGGSGNQPQHF.

This sequence joins TRBV9 and TRBJ2-1, with D possibly matching TRBD1 (5 bases). The germline V gene encodes CDR1 SGDLS and CDR2 YYNGEE. This CDR3 has 14 amino acids. With 3 bases removed from V and 8 bases from J, the gap between germline ends came to 15 bases. The CDR3 nucleotides are TGTGCCAGCAGCGCCAGGGCCCCTAAGGATGAGCAGTTCTTC. It is translated as CASSARAPKDEQFF.

Turning to this clone: This same CDR3 is encoded by further DNA sequences in the sample. The V and J genes are TRBV6-5 and TRBJ1-1; 9 bases match TRBD1. This CDR3 spans 13 amino acids. CDR1 is MNHEY and CDR2 is SVGAGI in the germline V gene. Unmatched junction bases numbered 4, after V lost 6 bases and J lost 5 bases. CDR3 nucleotide sequence: TGTGCCAGCAGCCGGGACAGGGATACTGAAGCTTTCTTT. Translating it yields CASSRDRDTEAFF.

The J gene is TRBJ2-7, the V gene TRBV10-3; 9 nucleotides align to TRBD1. Germline V gene data show CDR1 as ENHRY and CDR2 as SYGVKD. The CDR3 has 15 residues. Unmatched junction bases numbered 7, after V lost 4 bases and J lost 3 bases. DNA of the CDR3: TGTGCCATCAGTGCTCAGACAGGGGGTAACTACGAGCAGTACTTC. Translating gives CAISAQTGGNYEQYF.

The V gene is TRBV7-9, the J gene TRBJ1-1; the D is unclear. Per germline, CDR1 SEHNR and CDR2 FQNEAQ (reference sequence). V lost 4 bases to trimming and J lost 3 bases, with 18 bases between them. There are 16 residues in the CDR3. The CDR3 protein is CASSSPPARLYTEAFF. CDR3 nucleotide sequence: TGTGCCAGCAGCTCCCCCCCCGCGAGGCTCTACACTGAAGCTTTCTTT.

The V gene is TRBV11-2, the J gene TRBJ1-2; 9 nucleotides agree with TRBD1. Germline V gives CDR1 SGHAT, CDR2 FQNNGV. The CDR3 is 15 amino acids. V shed 5 bases, J shed 1 base, and the junction held 5 bases outside the gene matches. The CDR3 here is CASSNTGGDNYGYTF. CDR3 sequence (DNA): TGTGCCAGCAGCAATACAGGGGGCGATAACTATGGCTACACCTTC. The complete variable domain, with remaining parts taken from reference TRBV11-2 and TRBJ1-2, reads EAGVAQSPRYKIIEKRQSVAFWCNPISGHATLYWYQQILGQGPKLLIQFQNNGVVDDSQLPKDRFSAERLKGVDSTLKIQPAKLEDSAVYLCASSNTGGDNYGYTFGSGTRLTVV.

This clone has just a few counts. J is TRBJ2-5 and V is TRBV3-1 (or the pseudogene TRBV3-2), with 9 bases matching TRBD2. The CDR3 runs to 17 residues. Germline CDR1 and CDR2: LGHDT and YNNKEL (reference sequence). J gave up 5 bases and V 0 bases, and 10 bases lay outside the gene matches. CDR3 region: CASSQELAGGPFETQYF. The CDR3 coding sequence is TGTGCCAGCAGCCAAGAGTTGGCGGGGGGGCCTTTTGAGACCCAGTACTTC.

The chain uses TRBV4-1 and TRBJ1-5; no clear D gene. Germline V gene sequence: CDR1 MGHRA, CDR2 YSYEKL. This CDR3 has 15 amino acids. V was clipped by 2 bases and J by 1 base, with 9 bases between them. DNA for the CDR3: TGCGCCAGCAGCCAACTACCCCACAGCAATCAGCCCCAGCATTTT. Protein: CASSQLPHSNQPQHF.

The V call is TRBV2, the J call TRBJ1-1, with TRBD1 matching 8 bases. This CDR3 has 13 residues. V trimming: 5 bases; J trimming: 5 bases; junction bases outside the gene matches: 4. CDR1 is SNHLY and CDR2 is FYNNEI in the germline V gene. Here the CDR3 DNA reads TGTGCCAGCAGTAAAAGACAGGGGACTGAAGCTTTCTTT. Amino acids: CASSKRQGTEAFF.

The chain joins TRBV6-5 to TRBJ1-5; tentative D call: TRBD1 (5 bases). CDR3 length: 11 residues. CDR1 MNHEY and CDR2 SVGAGI come from the germline V gene. The V gene lost 8 bases and the J gene lost 11 bases, with 13 bases spanning the gap. CDR3 amino acids: CASGWGGAQHF. In nucleotides, the CDR3 is TGTGCCAGCGGCTGGGGGGGGGCCCAGCATTTT.

V usage is TRBV3-1 (or the pseudogene TRBV3-2) and J usage is TRBJ2-5; no clear D gene. This CDR3 has 14 amino acids. Germline-derived CDR1 and CDR2 are LGHDT and YNNKEL (reference sequence). The V end lost 4 bases, the J end lost 2 bases, and 11 bases lay between the germline ends. The CDR3 reads CASSPTPAQETQYF. DNA of the CDR3: TGTGCCAGCAGCCCGACACCCGCTCAAGAGACCCAGTACTTC.

V is TRBV18 and J is TRBJ2-2; D uncertain. CDR1 and CDR2 from the germline V gene are KGHSH and LQKENI. The CDR3 extends over 15 amino acids. With 0 bases removed from V and 7 bases from J, the gap between germline ends came to 12 bases. The CDR3 here is CASSPPLSVGGELFF. The DNA of the CDR3 is TGTGCCAGCTCACCACCGCTCAGCGTTGGCGGGGAGCTGTTTTTT. The full variable domain, with the rest looked up from reference TRBV18 and TRBJ2-2, is NAGVMQNPRHLVRRRGQEARLRCSPMKGHSHVYWYRQLPEEGLKFMVYLQKENIIDESGMPKERFSAEFPKEGPSILRIQQVVRGDSAAYFCASSPPLSVGGELFFGEGSRLTVL.

The chain is built from TRBV5-4 and TRBJ2-7; TRBD1 agrees at 8 bases. CDR1 SGHNT and CDR2 YYREEE come from the germline V gene (reference sequence). The length of the CDR3 is 14 residues. V was pared by 4 bases and J by 3 bases, with 6 bases of the junction left unmatched. CDR3 amino acids: CASSNPGGLYEQYF. For the CDR3, the DNA is TGTGCCAGCAGCAATCCAGGGGGCCTCTACGAGCAGTACTTC. Together with reference TRBV5-4 and TRBJ2-7, the CDR3 gives the full variable domain: ETGVTQSPTHLIKTRGQQVTLRCSSQSGHNTVSWYQQALGQGPQFIFQYYREEENGRGNFPPRFSGLQFPNYSSELNVNALELDDSALYLCASSNPGGLYEQYFGPGTRLTVT.

J is TRBJ1-1 and V is TRBV25-1; possible D gene TRBD1, 5 bases. This CDR3 is 14 amino acids long. Germline loops: CDR1 MGHDK, CDR2 SYGVNS. The V end was cut by 8 bases, the J end by 0 bases, with 13 bases between. CDR3 region: CASQIRGMNTEAFF. In DNA form, the CDR3 reads TGTGCCAGCCAAATACGGGGGATGAACACTGAAGCTTTCTTT. The variable domain in full, with the rest retrieved from reference TRBV25-1 and TRBJ1-1, is EADIYQTPRYLVIGTGKKITLECSQTMGHDKMYWYQQDPGMELHLIHYSYGVNSTEKGDLSSESTVSRIRTEHFPLTLESARPSHTSQYLCASQIRGMNTEAFFGQGTRLTVV.

V is TRBV7-2 and J is TRBJ2-3; tentatively, D is TRBD1 (7 bases). With 5 bases removed from V and 3 bases from J, the gap between germline ends came to 12 bases. The germline V gene encodes CDR1 SGHTA and CDR2 FQGNSA. The CDR3 has 14 residues. The CDR3 sequence: CASSAGQLTDTQYF. The CDR3 DNA sequence: TGTGCCAGCAGCGCGGGACAGCTAACAGATACGCAGTATTTT.

As regards this clone: At the DNA level, this CDR3 is encoded by other sequences in the same sample as well. This sequence joins TRBV6-5 and TRBJ1-6, with no clear D. This CDR3 has 14 amino acids. V was cut by 9 bases and J by 0 bases, with 9 bases left in between. Germline V gene data show CDR1 as MNHEY and CDR2 as SVGAGI. The CDR3 here is CASRSGSYNSPLHF. The DNA for the CDR3 is TGTGCCAGTCGCAGCGGCTCCTATAATTCACCCCTCCACTTT.

V usage is TRBV7-2 and J usage is TRBJ1-2; weak D call: TRBD1 (5 bases). V lost 3 bases to trimming and J lost 6 bases, with 14 bases between them. Germline CDR1 is SGHTA and CDR2 is FQGNSA. The CDR3 consists of 14 residues. The DNA for the CDR3 is TGTGCCAGCAGCTTTCCAGGGTCCGCGAATGGCTACACCTTC. As protein: CASSFPGSANGYTF.

The gene calls are TRBV6-6 and TRBJ2-7; TRBD1 matches at 7 bases. Germline assignment: CDR1 MNHNY and CDR2 SVGAGI (reference sequence). With V trimmed by 2 bases and J by 3 bases, 7 bases remained unmatched. CDR3 length: 15 residues. CDR3 in amino acids: CASSYPSRQGYEQYF. For the CDR3, the DNA is TGTGCCAGCAGTTACCCCTCACGACAGGGCTACGAGCAGTACTTC.

V gene TRBV7-6 combines with J gene TRBJ2-2, with a tentative D call TRBD1 (6 bases). Trimming took off 5 bases at V and 3 bases at J, with 19 bases between the two ends. Germline V CDR1 and CDR2: SGHVS, FNYEAQ. This CDR3 comprises 17 residues. CDR3 coding DNA: TGTGCCAGCAGCCTTAGGGAGACAGGTCCCCACACCGGGGAGCTGTTTTTT. Its translation: CASSLRETGPHTGELFF.

This clone was observed a few times. This chain links TRBV2 with TRBJ2-3, with D perhaps matching TRBD2 (5 bases). The CDR3 is 16 amino acids. Germline V gene lookup returns CDR1 SNHLY and CDR2 FYNNEI. V was pared by 4 bases and J by 0 bases, with 14 bases between. The CDR3 loop is CASSGSSGSSTDTQYF. The CDR3 nucleotides read TGTGCCAGCAGTGGATCGAGCGGATCTAGCACAGATACGCAGTATTTT.

This chain joins TRBV10-2 and TRBJ2-2; D is possibly TRBD1 (5 bases). Germline V gives CDR1 WSHSY, CDR2 SAAADI. The CDR3 covers 11 residues. The ends were cut back, 6 bases at V and 7 bases at J, with 6 bases in the middle. The CDR3 DNA is TGCGCCAGCAGGCAGGGCGGGGAGCTGTTTTTT. Translation: CASRQGGELFF.

The chain is built from TRBV5-4 and TRBJ1-1, with 8 bases aligning to TRBD1. CDR3 size: 16 residues. CDR1 is SGHNT, CDR2 YYREEE, per germline (reference sequence). Trimming took 3 bases from V and 4 from J; bases not matched to a gene: 11. CDR3 amino acids: CASSSGQERRATEAFF. CDR3 sequence (DNA): TGTGCCAGCAGCTCGGGACAGGAGCGCCGGGCCACTGAAGCTTTCTTT.

The rearrangement links TRBV2 to TRBJ2-3; 8 bases match TRBD2. Germline lookup yields CDR1 SNHLY and CDR2 FYNNEI. The CDR3 totals 14 residues. After removal of 6 bases from V and 2 bases from J, the junction contained 4 bases not matched to a gene. CDR3: CASSRGGNTDTQYF. CDR3 DNA sequence: TGTGCCAGCAGCCGCGGGGGGAACACAGATACGCAGTATTTT.

The chain is built from TRBV18 and TRBJ2-7, with D hard to call. Germline assignment: CDR1 KGHSH and CDR2 LQKENI. V was pared by 2 bases and J by 0 bases, with 5 bases between. The CDR3 length is 13 residues. CDR3 in amino acids: CASSPRSSYEQYF. For the CDR3, the DNA is TGTGCCAGCTCACCAAGGAGCTCCTACGAGCAGTACTTC.